Only a few counts were recorded for the clone carrying this TCR beta chain. Antigen specificity is unknown. Amplified regions were TCR beta CDR3 sequences from RNA transcripts. HTBI primers drove first-round RT-PCR of the TCR CDR3. Each CDR3 protein gets one entry after TCRdb re-called the multiplex PCR reads with MiXCR. The sample shows more than 100,000 distinct CDR3 sequences, roughly 44% of them seen only once. Investigators excluded patients with uncontrolled infection, other autoimmune disease, pregnancy or lactation. Diagnostic decisions used clinical symptoms, serum thyroxine and TRAb, thyroid ultrasound and orbital computed tomography. The data were taken from a study of T cells in Graves' hyperthyroidism and ophthalmopathy. General observations from the study: A model of 13 V-J pairs discriminated ophthalmopathy from stable hyperthyroidism. Expanded thyroid clonotypes (above 0.001) were mostly also found in blood.

V was pared by 2 bases and J by 3 bases, with 8 bases between. Germline values: CDR1 MDHEN, CDR2 SYDVKM. This CDR3 has 14 residues. The source of this sequence is a man aged 35-49 years with Graves' hyperthyroidism. The chain has TRBV28 and TRBJ1-5; D not resolved. The sequenced sample was blood. The CDR3 DNA sequence: TGTGCCAGCAGTTTACAAGGTGACAATCAGCCCCAGCATTTT. Amino acid sequence: CASSLQGDNQPQHF.